The 21 T cell receptor beta chains below were found in one sample sequenced in a study of blood T cell repertoires in COVID-19. Profiling relied on immunoSEQ multiplex PCR, and the TCRdb table lists in-frame clones only, not all of them. Here the sample spans about 140,000 clones, over 60% being singletons. Sequenced: peripheral blood. These receptors all come from an elderly man with acute or convalescent COVID-19.

The V and J genes are TRBV7-3 and TRBJ2-2; possible D gene TRBD1, 5 bases. V gave up 5 bases and J gave up 6 bases, with 19 bases separating them. Per germline, CDR1 SGHTA and CDR2 FQGTGA. CDR3 length: 16 residues. In nucleotides, the CDR3 is TGTGCCAGCAGCCGTCACCCAGGGAACGCCGCCGGGGAGCTGTTTTTT. Translated: CASSRHPGNAAGELFF.

This clone was counted ten times or more. J is TRBJ1-6 and V is TRBV10-3, with 7 nucleotides matching TRBD1. This CDR3 has 13 amino acids. V gave up 8 bases and J gave up 7 bases; unmatched junction bases: 5. Germline CDR1 is ENHRY and CDR2 is SYGVKD. CDR3 in amino acids: CAISGQTNSPLHF. As DNA, the CDR3 is TGTGCCATCTCGGGACAGACCAATTCACCCCTCCACTTT.

This clone appeared many times. This chain connects TRBV7-9 to TRBJ2-5; a possible D gene is TRBD1 (6 bases). Trimming removed 5 bases from V and 2 bases from J, with 15 bases in between. This CDR3 is built from 15 residues. Germline CDR1 and CDR2: SEHNR and FQNEAQ (reference sequence). The CDR3 DNA follows: TGTGCCAGCAGCCCAACCGGGACACCGCAAGAGACCCAGTACTTC. It specifies CASSPTGTPQETQYF.

The J gene is TRBJ2-4, the V gene TRBV19; D unresolved. The V end lost 6 bases, the J end lost 0 bases, and 12 bases lay between the germline ends. The CDR3 is 15 residues long. Germline CDR1 and CDR2: LNHDA and SQIVND (reference sequence). The CDR3 loop is CASSSTRLAKNIQYF. The CDR3 DNA is TGTGCCAGTAGCTCGACTCGGCTAGCCAAAAACATTCAGTACTTC.

V is TRBV18 and J is TRBJ1-2, with D unclear. The CDR3 has 14 amino acids. Germline loops: CDR1 KGHSH, CDR2 LQKENI. Trimming took off 6 bases at V and 0 bases at J, with 11 bases between the two ends. CDR3 in amino acids: CASSAGLANYGYTF. The CDR3 bases are TGTGCCAGCTCCGCGGGTCTAGCTAACTATGGCTACACCTTC.

As DNA, the CDR3 is TGCGCCAGCAGCCAAGATAGAACCGATTACGAGCAGTACTTC. Translated: CASSQDRTDYEQYF. The chain links TRBV4-3 to TRBJ2-7; D is undetermined. The CDR3 covers 14 residues. CDR1 and CDR2 (germline): LGHNA, YSLEER. Trimming stripped 0 bases from V and 4 bases from J, with 10 bases between.

This clone was detected once. V and J are TRBV29-1 and TRBJ2-7; 9 nucleotides align to TRBD1. Germline-derived CDR1 and CDR2 are SQVTM and ANQGSEA. The junction had 12 bases not matched to a gene; V was cut back by 4 bases and J by 5 bases. The CDR3 length is 15 residues. This CDR3 reads CSVGVYRGLGDEQYF. CDR3 in DNA: TGCAGCGTTGGGGTTTACAGGGGGCTAGGGGACGAGCAGTACTTC.

The CDR3, as DNA: TGTGCCAGCTCACCAGATACAGGAATGGATACGCAGTATTTT. It specifies CASSPDTGMDTQYF. The rearrangement joins TRBV18 to TRBJ2-3; possibly TRBD1 for D (5 bases). Trimming left V 2 bases short and J 6 bases short, with 12 bases between. The CDR3 covers 14 residues. CDR1 is KGHSH, CDR2 LQKENI, per germline.

This chain joins TRBV2 and TRBJ1-2; 9 nucleotides align to TRBD1. Germline V CDR1 and CDR2: SNHLY, FYNNEI. The CDR3 contains 16 residues. With 4 bases clipped from V and 4 bases from J, the junction kept 10 bases outside the gene matches. CDR3 coding DNA: TGTGCCAGCAGTGCCGGGACAGGGCTGTTAGGCTATGGCTACACCTTC. This codes for CASSAGTGLLGYGYTF.

The gene calls are TRBV6-5 and TRBJ2-7; possibly TRBD1 for D (6 bases). There are 16 residues in the CDR3. CDR1 and CDR2 from the germline V gene are MNHEY and SVGAGI. Between the trimmed V and J ends, which lost 4 bases and 0 bases, there was a span of 16 bases. The CDR3: CASSLGRDKSSYEQYF. The CDR3 DNA sequence: TGTGCCAGCAGTTTGGGCCGGGACAAGAGCTCCTACGAGCAGTACTTC.

The J gene is TRBJ2-7, the V gene TRBV5-1, with TRBD1 identical over 7 bases. V was pared by 3 bases and J by 4 bases, with 7 bases of the junction left unmatched. Germline V CDR1 and CDR2: SGHRS, YFSETQ. This CDR3 has 14 residues. CDR3 amino acids: CASSYSTGTYEQYF. DNA for the CDR3: TGCGCCAGCAGCTACTCGACAGGGACGTACGAGCAGTACTTC.

This clone has more than one count but fewer than ten. The V gene is TRBV5-6, the J gene TRBJ2-2, with D possibly matching TRBD2 (5 bases). CDR3 length: 14 residues. CDR1 and CDR2 from the germline V gene are SGHDT and YYEEEE. Between the trimmed V and J ends, which lost 0 bases and 4 bases, there was a span of 7 bases. CDR3 DNA: TGTGCCAGCAGCTTGGGGACTCTCACCGGGGAGCTGTTTTTT. Its translation: CASSLGTLTGELFF.

This clone was recorded once. CDR3 region: CASSQAAQGYDTEAFF. CDR3 DNA sequence: TGCGCCAGCAGCCAGGCCGCACAGGGGTATGACACTGAAGCTTTCTTT. The chain carries TRBV4-1 and TRBJ1-1; the match to TRBD1 covers 7 bases. The trim removed 3 bases at V and 3 bases at J, leaving 10 bases unmatched. CDR1 MGHRA and CDR2 YSYEKL come from the germline V gene. CDR3 length equals 16 residues.

This clone was seen more than once but under ten times. Other DNA sequences in this sample translate to the same CDR3. This rearrangement joins TRBV29-1 to TRBJ2-7; D might be TRBD1 (6 bases). The CDR3 consists of 11 residues. Looked up from germline, CDR1 is SQVTM and CDR2 is ANQGSEA. V dropped 6 bases and J dropped 2 bases, with 8 bases sitting between them. Here the CDR3 DNA reads TGCAGCGTCGGACAGACCTACGAGCAGTACTTC. It codes for CSVGQTYEQYF.

This rearrangement joins TRBV9 to TRBJ1-1; maybe TRBD1 (5 bases). V shed 4 bases and J shed 1 base, with 17 bases lying between them. The CDR3 runs 16 residues. Germline V gene data show CDR1 as SGDLS and CDR2 as YYNGEE. The CDR3: CASSPRGWGANTEAFF. In nucleotides, the CDR3 is TGTGCCAGCAGCCCGCGGGGGTGGGGAGCGAACACTGAAGCTTTCTTT.

The CDR3 spells CASTSGGYTEAFF. CDR3 bases: TGTGCCAGCACAAGCGGCGGTTACACTGAAGCTTTCTTT. The chain carries TRBV5-4 and TRBJ1-1; D unclear. This CDR3 is built from 13 residues. CDR1 is SGHNT, CDR2 YYREEE, per germline (reference sequence). With 6 bases removed from V and 3 bases from J, the gap between germline ends came to 12 bases.

The count of this clone is one. This rearrangement joins TRBV5-6 to TRBJ2-2; D possibly corresponds to TRBD2 (5 bases). Looked up from germline, CDR1 is SGHDT and CDR2 is YYEEEE. The germline V and J ends were trimmed by 0 bases and 1 base, with 7 bases remaining between them. This CDR3 region has 15 residues. The CDR3 sequence: CASSLARGNTGELFF. CDR3 bases: TGTGCCAGCAGCTTGGCCCGGGGGAACACCGGGGAGCTGTTTTTT. The entire variable domain, with the rest obtained from reference TRBV5-6 and TRBJ2-2, is as follows: DAGVTQSPTHLIKTRGQQVTLRCSPKSGHDTVSWYQQALGQGPQFIFQYYEEEERQRGNFPDRFSGHQFPNYSSELNVNALLLGDSALYLCASSLARGNTGELFFGEGSRLTVL.

The V call is TRBV5-4, the J call TRBJ2-6; D unresolved. V lost 5 bases and J 4 bases, leaving 10 bases between the germline ends. The germline V gene has CDR1 SGHNT and CDR2 YYREEE (reference sequence). The CDR3 runs to 14 residues. CDR3 bases: TGTGCCAGCAGAAAACCGACAGGGGCCAACGTCCTGACTTTC. It is translated as CASRKPTGANVLTF.

The chain joins TRBV4-2 to TRBJ2-1, with TRBD2 identical over 10 bases. Trimming removed 4 bases from V and 5 bases from J; junction bases left unmatched: 8. This CDR3 is 16 amino acids long. Germline CDR1 and CDR2: LGHNA and YNFKEQ. CDR3 region: CASSPQVAGGNNEQFF. DNA of the CDR3: TGTGCCAGCAGCCCCCAGGTAGCGGGGGGAAACAATGAGCAGTTCTTC.

This clone has just a few counts. The chain employs TRBV20-1 and TRBJ1-1; D uncertain. The CDR3 length is 10 residues. The germline gives CDR1 DFQATT, CDR2 SNEGSKA (reference sequence). The CDR3 coding sequence is TGCAGGTCCGGGAACACTGAAGCTTTCTTT. This gives the protein CRSGNTEAFF.

This clone turned up a few times. The V and J genes are TRBV16 and TRBJ1-5, with 9 bases fitting TRBD1. The germline V gene encodes CDR1 KGHSY and CDR2 FQNENV. With 6 bases clipped from V and 5 bases from J, the junction kept 8 bases outside the gene matches. There are 15 residues in the CDR3. CDR3 region: CASRRTGEGDQPQHF. CDR3 DNA: TGTGCCAGCAGACGGACAGGGGAGGGGGATCAGCCCCAGCATTTT.